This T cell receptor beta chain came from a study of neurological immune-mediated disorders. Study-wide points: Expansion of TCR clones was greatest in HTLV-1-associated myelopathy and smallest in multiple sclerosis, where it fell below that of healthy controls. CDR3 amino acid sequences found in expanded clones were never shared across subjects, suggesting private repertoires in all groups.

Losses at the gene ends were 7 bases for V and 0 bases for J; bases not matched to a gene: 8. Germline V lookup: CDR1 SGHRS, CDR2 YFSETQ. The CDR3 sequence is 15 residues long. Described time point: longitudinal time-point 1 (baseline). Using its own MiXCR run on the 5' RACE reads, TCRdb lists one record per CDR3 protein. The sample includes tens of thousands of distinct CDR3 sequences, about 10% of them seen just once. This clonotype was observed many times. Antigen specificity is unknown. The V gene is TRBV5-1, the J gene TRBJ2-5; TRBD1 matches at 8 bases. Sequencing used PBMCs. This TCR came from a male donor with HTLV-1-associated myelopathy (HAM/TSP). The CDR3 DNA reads TGCGCCAGCGCCACGGGACAGGCAAACCAAGAGACCCAGTACTTC. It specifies CASATGQANQETQYF.